A single sample is the source of the 2 T cell receptor beta chains below, sequenced in a study of shared T cell receptors in the human thymus. Here immunoSEQ multiplex PCR was the method, and the copy in TCRdb shows in-frame clones only, minus some. Of about 730,000 clones in the sample, 70% to 90% were seen once. In addition, the sample was reused for a study of human thymus T cells.

Sequenced sample: thymocytes. The receptors derive from a girl less than two years old with a congenital heart defect.

CDR3 coding DNA: TGTGCCAGCAGTCACAGGGGTTTCTCCTACGAGCAGTACTTC. Translation: CASSHRGFSYEQYF. The rearrangement links TRBV2 to TRBJ2-7; 7 nucleotides line up with TRBD1. The V gene's germline CDR1 is SNHLY and CDR2 FYNNEI. This CDR3 comprises 14 residues. Unmatched junction bases numbered 4, after V lost 5 bases and J lost 0 bases. Full variable domain (remainder filled in from reference TRBV2 and TRBJ2-7): EPEVTQTPSHQVTQMGQEVILRCVPISNHLYFYWYRQILGQKVEFLVSFYNNEISEKSEIFDDQFSVERPDGSNFTLKIRSTKLEDSAMYFCASSHRGFSYEQYFGPGTRLTVT.

This chain connects TRBV4-3 to TRBJ1-5, with 9 nucleotides matching TRBD1. This CDR3 has 14 amino acids. V shed 4 bases and J 5 bases; nucleotides not matched to a gene: 3. The germline V gene encodes CDR1 LGHNA and CDR2 YSLEER. CDR3 coding DNA: TGCGCCAGCAGCCTACACAGGGGGCATCAGCCCCAGCATTTT. It yields the protein CASSLHRGHQPQHF.